This passage covers 9 T cell receptor beta chains from one sample sequenced in a study of blood T cell repertoires in COVID-19. Profiling relied on immunoSEQ multiplex PCR, and the TCRdb table lists in-frame clones only, not all of them. The sample includes roughly 200,000 clones, 86% seen only once; the top ten take approximately 2.8%. Sequencing was carried out using PBMCs or T cells enriched from blood (not recorded which). All receptors derive from a woman in her fifties or sixties in a cohort exposed to, infected with or recovered from COVID-19 (not recorded which).

The chain uses TRBV5-4 and TRBJ1-1, with D uncertain. Germline values: CDR1 SGHNT, CDR2 YYREEE (reference sequence). Trimming removed 0 bases at V and 3 bases at J, with 6 bases between. The CDR3 extends over 13 amino acids. The DNA of the CDR3 is TGTGCCAGCAGCTTGGGAGCGGACACTGAAGCTTTCTTT. Amino acid sequence: CASSLGADTEAFF.

J is TRBJ2-5 and V is TRBV7-9; 8 bases line up with TRBD1. This CDR3 is built from 17 residues. CDR1 and CDR2 from the germline V gene are SEHNR and FQNEAQ (reference sequence). With 11 bases clipped from V and 5 bases from J, the junction kept 22 bases outside the gene matches. CDR3 residues: CAGGDDLGRGPLETQYF. The CDR3 nucleotides read TGTGCCGGCGGGGACGATCTGGGCAGGGGGCCTCTCGAGACCCAGTACTTC.

The CDR3 loop is CASSDSEGARQPQHF. In DNA form, the CDR3 reads TGTGCCAGCAGTGACTCGGAGGGGGCTCGGCAGCCCCAGCATTTT. The chain combines TRBV6-4 with TRBJ1-5, with 7 bases matching TRBD1. The trim removed 0 bases at V and 7 bases at J, leaving 6 bases unmatched. The CDR3 has 15 amino acids. Germline values: CDR1 MRHNA, CDR2 SNTAGT.

The chain is built from TRBV11-3 and TRBJ2-1; 10 bases map to TRBD2. V was pared by 5 bases and J by 8 bases, with 6 bases of the junction left unmatched. The CDR3 is 14 amino acids. Looked up from germline, CDR1 is SGHNT and CDR2 is YENEEA. The CDR3 loop is CASSRTGTSDEQFF. In DNA form, the CDR3 reads TGTGCCAGCAGCCGAACCGGGACTAGCGATGAGCAGTTCTTC.

The table lists this clone with a few counts. The genes are TRBV6-5 and TRBJ2-2; 10 nucleotides line up with TRBD2. Per the germline V gene, CDR1 is MNHEY and CDR2 is SVGAGI. The CDR3 has 14 residues. The trim removed 7 bases at V and 4 bases at J, leaving 3 bases unmatched. The CDR3 spells CASTSGGGTGELFF. The CDR3 region has the DNA TGTGCCAGCACTAGCGGGGGCGGCACCGGGGAGCTGTTTTTT.

The chain employs TRBV11-2 and TRBJ1-1; possibly TRBD1 for D (5 bases). Deletions cut 4 bases from V and 7 bases from J, with 13 bases between. CDR3 size: 13 residues. Germline V gene lookup returns CDR1 SGHAT and CDR2 FQNNGV. CDR3 sequence (DNA): TGTGCCAGCAGCTCCCCTGGGGGGATTGAAGCTTTCTTT. This codes for CASSSPGGIEAFF.

The rearrangement joins TRBV5-4 to TRBJ2-2; possibly TRBD2 for D (5 bases). CDR3 length: 16 residues. In germline, CDR1 is SGHNT, CDR2 YYREEE (reference sequence). V shed 4 bases and J shed 4 bases, with 17 bases lying between them. CDR3 amino acids: CASSRKDEGSTGELFF. The DNA for the CDR3 is TGTGCCAGCAGCCGGAAGGACGAAGGGAGCACCGGGGAGCTGTTTTTT.

This chain uses TRBV5-1 with TRBJ1-1; no clear D gene. Trimming shortened V by 0 bases and J by 3 bases, and 12 bases separated the two germline ends. This CDR3 region has 15 residues. Germline V lookup: CDR1 SGHRS, CDR2 YFSETQ. The CDR3 reads CASSLGNSLYTEAFF. In DNA, the CDR3 is TGCGCCAGCAGCTTGGGAAACAGTCTGTACACTGAAGCTTTCTTT. The full variable domain, completed using reference TRBV5-1 and TRBJ1-1, is KAGVTQTPRYLIKTRGQQVTLSCSPISGHRSVSWYQQTPGQGLQFLFEYFSETQRNKGNFPGRFSGRQFSNSRSEMNVSTLELGDSALYLCASSLGNSLYTEAFFGQGTRLTVV.

This clone came up once. The chain joins TRBV3-1 (or the pseudogene TRBV3-2) to TRBJ2-1; 10 bases align to TRBD1. J was trimmed by 4 bases and V by 0 bases; bases with no gene match: 12. CDR1 LGHDT and CDR2 YNNKEL come from the germline V gene (reference sequence). The CDR3 spans 19 residues. DNA of the CDR3: TGTGCCAGCAGCCAAGATTTGCGGACAGGGGGTTCTCTATACAATGAGCAGTTCTTC. Amino acid sequence: CASSQDLRTGGSLYNEQFF.